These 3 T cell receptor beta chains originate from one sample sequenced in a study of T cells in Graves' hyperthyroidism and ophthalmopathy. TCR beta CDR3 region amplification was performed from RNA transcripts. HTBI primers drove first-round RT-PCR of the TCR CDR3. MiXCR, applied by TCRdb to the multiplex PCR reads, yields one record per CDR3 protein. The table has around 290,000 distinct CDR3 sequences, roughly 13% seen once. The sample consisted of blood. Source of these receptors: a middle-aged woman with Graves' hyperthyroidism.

The CDR3 coding sequence is TGTGCCAGCAGCCAAGAAGTTAGTGGAAAAAACATTCAGTACTTC. This translates into CASSQEVSGKNIQYF. The V call is TRBV3-1, the J call TRBJ2-4; D is uncertain. From germline, CDR1 is LGHDT and CDR2 YNNKEL (reference sequence). V was clipped by 0 bases and J by 4 bases, with 10 bases between them. The CDR3 consists of 15 residues.

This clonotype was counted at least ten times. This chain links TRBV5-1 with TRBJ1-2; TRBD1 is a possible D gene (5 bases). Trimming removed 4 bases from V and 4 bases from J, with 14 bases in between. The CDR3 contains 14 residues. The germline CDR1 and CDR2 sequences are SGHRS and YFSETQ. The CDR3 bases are TGCGCCAGCAGCAATCCCGGCCAGGGCTATGGCTACACCTTC. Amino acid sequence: CASSNPGQGYGYTF. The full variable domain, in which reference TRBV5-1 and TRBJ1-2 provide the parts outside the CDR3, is KAGVTQTPRYLIKTRGQQVTLSCSPISGHRSVSWYQQTPGQGLQFLFEYFSETQRNKGNFPGRFSGRQFSNSRSEMNVSTLELGDSALYLCASSNPGQGYGYTFGSGTRLTVV.

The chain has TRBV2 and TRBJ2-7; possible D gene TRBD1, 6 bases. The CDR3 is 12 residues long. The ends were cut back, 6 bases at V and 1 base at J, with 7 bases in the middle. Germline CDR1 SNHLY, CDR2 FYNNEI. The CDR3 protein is CASRGASYEQYF. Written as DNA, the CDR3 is TGTGCCAGCAGGGGGGCGTCCTACGAGCAGTACTTC. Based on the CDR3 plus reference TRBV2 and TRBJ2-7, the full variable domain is EPEVTQTPSHQVTQMGQEVILRCVPISNHLYFYWYRQILGQKVEFLVSFYNNEISEKSEIFDDQFSVERPDGSNFTLKIRSTKLEDSAMYFCASRGASYEQYFGPGTRLTVT.